The rows below give T cell receptor beta chains drawn from one sample of a study of OX40 agonist ivuxolimab in advanced cancers. The table came from immunoSEQ multiplex PCR; TCRdb's copy has only in-frame clones and leaves some out. Among approximately 58,000 clones listed, about 88% were seen once. This material consisted of CD4+ or CD8+ T cells sorted from blood, taken in a trial of the OX40 agonist ivuxolimab. The receptors here all came from an adult with an advanced solid tumor such as melanoma, head and neck, liver or kidney cancer. CDR3s include the opening cysteine and the closing phenylalanine or tryptophan. A D gene is named only where the DNA matches it firmly. A clone size is listed for some rows: how often the clone was seen (once, few, many), or a class if it is expanded.

>TRBV2|TRBD2|TRBJ2-5|-
CASRDGTSGRAVVETQYF
TGTGCCAGCAGAGACGGGACTAGCGGGAGGGCCGTAGTTGAGACCCAGTACTTC
>TRBV29-1|TRBD2|TRBJ2-3|-
CSVLLAEGPDDTQYF
TGCAGCGTTCTACTAGCGGAGGGCCCGGACGATACGCAGTATTTT
>TRBV19|TRBD1|TRBJ2-7|-
CASSAQLTGYEQYF
TGTGCCAGTAGTGCCCAACTGACAGGGTACGAGCAGTACTTC
>TRBV19|-|TRBJ2-2|-
CASSIQGTGELFF
TGTGCCAGTAGCATCCAGGGCACCGGGGAGCTGTTTTTT
>TRBV11-2|TRBD1|TRBJ2-1|-
CASSLQGAFNEQFF
TGTGCCAGCAGCTTACAGGGGGCTTTCAATGAGCAGTTCTTC
>TRBV9|TRBD2|TRBJ2-1|-
CASSVEGWGRGGEQFF
TGTGCCAGCAGCGTAGAGGGTTGGGGGAGGGGCGGTGAGCAGTTCTTC
>TRBV28|TRBD1|TRBJ2-5|-
CASSPNQGARETQYF
TGTGCCAGCAGTCCTAATCAGGGGGCGCGTGAGACCCAGTACTTC
>TRBV7-3|-|TRBJ2-5|-
CASSTGLPPETQYF
TGTGCCAGCAGTACTGGCCTCCCACCAGAGACCCAGTACTTC
>TRBV7-2|-|TRBJ1-2|-
CASSLWGVLANYGYTF
TGTGCCAGCAGCTTATGGGGGGTGTTAGCTAACTATGGCTACACCTTC
>TRBV6-1|TRBD1|TRBJ1-1|-
CASSLNPRDRLAFF
TGTGCCAGCAGTCTCAACCCCCGGGACAGGCTGGCTTTCTTT
>TRBV27|-|TRBJ1-5|-
CASSLRDKNQPQHF
TGTGCCAGCAGTTTACGGGACAAAAATCAGCCCCAGCATTTT
>TRBV29-1|TRBD1|TRBJ2-7|once
CSFSRDRYEQYF
TGCAGCTTTTCCCGGGACAGATACGAGCAGTACTTC
>TRBV28|-|TRBJ1-5|few
CASGRVESNQPQHF
TGTGCCAGCGGGCGGGTAGAAAGCAATCAGCCCCAGCATTTT
>TRBV27|-|TRBJ1-2|-
CASSFGPGIYGYTF
TGTGCCAGCAGTTTTGGTCCAGGGATCTATGGCTACACCTTC
>TRBV7-3|-|TRBJ2-7|few
CASSLTVRLVLYEQYF
TGTGCCAGCAGCTTAACGGTTCGACTAGTACTCTACGAGCAGTACTTC
>TRBV18|-|TRBJ2-7|once
CASSPGTFYEQYF
TGTGCCAGCTCACCAGGGACATTCTACGAGCAGTACTTC
>TRBV6-1|-|TRBJ2-7|-
CASSEAHSIGSYEQYF
TGTGCCAGCAGTGAAGCGCATTCTATCGGGAGCTACGAGCAGTACTTC
>TRBV6-1|-|TRBJ2-7|-
CASSEGGGRYEQYF
TGTGCCAGCAGTGAAGGGGGGGGGCGGTACGAGCAGTACTTC
>TRBV6-1|-|TRBJ1-1|-
CASSEWAGMNTEAFF
TGTGCCAGCAGTGAATGGGCAGGGATGAACACTGAAGCTTTCTTT
>TRBV6-5|-|TRBJ2-1|-
CASSYSSGKGEQFF
TGTGCCAGCAGTTACTCTTCGGGGAAGGGTGAGCAGTTCTTC
>TRBV5-6|-|TRBJ2-7|-
CASSFQSESYEQYF
TGTGCCAGCAGCTTTCAAAGCGAATCGTACGAGCAGTACTTC